This section outlines one T cell receptor beta chain sequence together with its context. Its specific antigen is unknown. Per-base qualities were not stored, and no clone one base away is much larger. This entry comes from a study of cytomegalovirus exposure and HLA in healthy donors (dated by TCRdb to 2017 to 2019). As for the study more broadly: In an earlier analysis of fewer than 750 of the donors, less than 350 Gb of sequence data and 95 million to 130 million unique TCR beta sequences from 150 million to 200 million T cells were reported. About 300 gigabases of sequencing data and 70 million to 100 million unique TCR sequences were included in an early release covering several hundred HLA-typed donors. Among the roughly 400 genotyped donors, around 81% belonged to the genetic ancestry cluster associated with self-reported Caucasian donors. The study aimed to test whether cataloging public T cell receptors could reveal signatures of past pathogen exposure. Using immunosequencing, the study profiled T cell repertoires from about 650 subjects and related those repertoires to cytomegalovirus serostatus. A separate validation cohort of approximately 130 different subjects was used in addition to the roughly 670-subject first cohort. High-throughput TCR immunosequencing, statistical association of individual TCRs with disease status, and machine learning were combined to predict cytomegalovirus infection status. In a later analysis, previously published TCR beta repertoires from more than 500 donors were re-analyzed and high-resolution HLA genotyping was added so that TCR occurrence patterns could be studied. The later analysis used no new phenotypic data to find candidate immune exposures, relying instead on TCR beta sequences and their occurrence across donors. In an earlier analysis of several hundred of the donors, high-throughput TCR beta sequencing was used to judge whether each TCR beta V gene segment behaved as functional or pseudogenic. Donor age, sex, ethnicity and CMV serostatus were compiled together with the repertoire data. Genome-wide SNP genotypes for about three fifths of the 666 donors were used in a later genetic analysis, which treated that subset as a discovery cohort. Every discovery cohort repertoire had been produced on one sequencing platform. HLA typing covered class I and class II loci at four-digit resolution. Typing coverage differed by locus: A, B, C, DRB1 and DQB1 were typed in roughly 620-630 donors, DQA1 in 500 to 550, DPA1 in nearly 610, and DPB1 in approximately 450. Several DR-DQ haplotypes were treated as single units for association and clustering because of strong linkage in the cohort. On average, 235,054 unique TCR beta nucleotide sequences were sequenced per donor among 350 to 400 genotyped donors of the cohort, with approximately 18% of those sequences being non-productive. What the study reported, not specific to this receptor: The classifier was reported to diagnose cytomegalovirus status with high specificity and sensitivity in both the original cohort and the validation cohort. Linkage disequilibrium might explain the correlated functional status among segregating V segments, but an unknown experimental factor could not be ruled out. Specific HLA alleles were associated with 15,000 to 20,000 TCR beta sequences at a false discovery rate of 0.05 in a later analysis. In a later analysis, HLA-associated TCR beta chains showed more clonal expansion and lower generation probabilities than non-associated chains that were equally common. The only immune exposure information available for the cohort was CMV serostatus. This cohort had only TCR beta chains sequenced, and the lack of alpha or paired-chain data limited which features could be detected. Seventeen rarely observed V segments, including chromosome 9 orphons, were excluded from the earlier analysis of a few hundred of the donors because counts were too low. The 87-base-pair reads could not distinguish some IMGT-functional V segments, including TRBV6-2 and TRBV6-3, so those segments were excluded. The study listed 164 TCR beta chains as associated with cytomegalovirus. The sequencing pipeline was judged likely to have produced a cluster of highly shared sequence variants as a technical artifact. In vitro tests confirmed that three of the cytomegalovirus-associated TCR beta chains recognize cytomegalovirus antigens. Most TCR sequences were observed very rarely across donors, whereas some public TCRs were present in many individuals. According to a later genetic analysis, donors in an Asian-associated ancestry cluster had fewer N-insertions in productive TCRs than the roughly 700-donor mean. In a later analysis, several top co-occurrence clusters were reported to appear linked to parvovirus B19, influenza, CMV and Epstein-Barr virus. An earlier analysis of around 600 of the donors showed that most TCR beta V segments appeared in productive rearrangements either about 87% or about 30% of the time, which broadly matched IMGT annotations. Because HLA typing was missing for some donors at each locus, association tests included only the typed subset. It was suggested by the authors that the approach could potentially be generalized to other disease states and immunological phenotypes. Assigning TCR associations to individual alleles was difficult when HLA alleles, especially DR and DQ, strongly co-occurred. A later analysis found that TCR association rates varied across HLA loci, with DRB1 alleles showing the most associated TCRs and HLA-C alleles the fewest. A further reported finding was that TCR beta sequences accurately predicted the HLA-A and HLA-B alleles for most subjects in the first cohort. A later genetic analysis associated a missense DCLRE1C variant with V-gene and J-gene trimming of TCR beta chains, and an independent cohort replicated the association. According to a later analysis, most CMV-associated TCR beta chains appeared to be HLA-restricted, and the HLA associations seemed to be driven largely by CMV exposure. Roughly uniform sequencing depth across donors was assumed in presence/absence analyses, although this assumption may not hold.

The cohort was made up of around 720 healthy bone marrow donors. At the time of sampling, all cohort members were nominally healthy, though unrecorded immune exposures were likely present. The donor was CMV seronegative and belonged to the group of 352 seronegative cohort members. A peripheral blood sample was collected from each donor, and TCR beta sequencing was performed on peripheral blood mononuclear cells. The Qiagen DNeasy Blood Extraction Kit was used to extract genomic DNA from the blood cell samples. The germline V gene gives CDR1 as MNHNS and CDR2 as SASEGT. Germline trimming amounts to 3 bases on V and 4 bases on J, with 6 as the count of junction bases outside the gene matches. The CDR3 has 16 amino acids, counting the end cysteine and phenylalanine. This entry keeps only the CDR3 DNA: 48 bases, framed from base 1. Libraries were built with the immunoSEQ multiplex PCR assay. For the multiplex PCR, a mixture combining 60 forward primers for TCR Vbeta segments and 13 reverse primers for TCR Jbeta segments was used. The CDR3 region of rearranged TCR beta genes was amplified from genomic DNA by a multiplex PCR assay. The amplified TCR beta libraries were sequenced on the Illumina HiSeq System as 87-base-pair reads. For the original study's pipeline: Across the 670 or so repertoires, a later analysis counted some 80 million unique TCR beta chains, roughly 11 million of which were shared by at least two donors. To remove PCR and sequencing errors, raw reads were error-corrected and collapsed into unique sequences using a nearest-neighbor algorithm that merged closely related sequences. To assign V, D and J gene segments, CDR3 sequences were aligned to IMGT reference sequences. For a sequence to be retained, at least a six-nucleotide match to both a V gene segment and a J gene segment was required. A rearrangement was called productive if the CDR3 had no stop codons and remained in frame with V and J, and every other rearrangement was called non-productive. Following IMGT convention, CDR3 was defined as the stretch from the second conserved V-encoded cysteine up to the conserved J-encoded phenylalanine. The earlier analysis of some 580 of the donors excluded any sequence lacking an unambiguous match to a single V gene segment. An earlier analysis of 550 to 650 of the donors classified V segments as functional when productive rearrangements were above 56.7% and as segregating when the standard deviation between donors was above 5%. A statistical classification framework was developed to diagnose cytomegalovirus status using the catalog of TCR beta chain sequences. V and J gene assignment, in a later analysis, came from comparing TCR nucleotide sequences with IMGT/GENE-DB human TR gene sequences. The TCRdist pipeline was used in a later analysis to assign CDR3 sequences and most-parsimonious VDJ recombination scenarios. In a later analysis, each TCR beta chain was defined by its CDR3 amino acid sequence together with its V-gene family, and reads lacking a unique V-gene family were excluded. In a later analysis, a few hundred highly shared, low-generation-probability nucleotide sequences were removed to address suspected cross-contamination and a sequencing artifact. For each public chain, a later analysis derived a clonal expansion index from normalized ranks of inferred template counts within each repertoire. In a later analysis, generation probabilities were computed using a VDJ recombination model fitted to out-of-frame rearrangements, and the results were checked against IGoR. Hypergeometric tests were used in a later analysis to score TCR-TCR, TCR-HLA and TCR-CMV co-occurrence, with a repertoire-size bias correction applied to the TCR pairs. A later analysis estimated false discovery rates by permuting HLA or CMV assignments 20 times. In a later analysis, co-occurring TCRs were grouped with DBSCAN, and TCRdist sequence similarity was added when clustering was performed within HLA-allele-positive subsets. Repertoires with fewer than 30,000 or more than 120,000 public chains were left out of co-occurrence clustering, as were five repertoires with anomalous nucleotide sharing. In its TCRdb copy, this immuneACCESS table keeps in-frame sequences only and misses some clones. Where compared with another copy, unresolved V genes explain less than half of these, and the others have no known cause. V and J calls and clone size are as listed in that table; D and trimming were resolved from the DNA. The sample includes 100,000 or so clones, with approximately 80% observed a single time. The top ten hold about 2.5% of the sample.

The chain couples TRBV6-1 to TRBJ2-1; 10 nucleotides in the junction match TRBD2. This receptor was obtained from a female donor in good health and CMV-seronegative. Material for sequencing was PBMCs. The CDR3 amino acid sequence is: CASSDRAGGPYNEQFF. The DNA is as follows: TGTGCCAGCAGTGACAGAGCGGGGGGGCCGTACAATGAGCAGTTCTTC.